A single sample gave rise to the 14 T cell receptor beta chains below, sequenced in a study of preoperative IRX-2 immunotherapy in early breast cancer. Treatment meaning: preoperative locoregional IRX-2 cytokine immunotherapy. The data were produced by immunoSEQ multiplex PCR, yet TCRdb's version contains in-frame clones alone and is incomplete. The sample consists of about 45,000 clones, 70% to 85% of them appearing once. The sequencing used tumor tissue, collected after IRX-2 immunotherapy. The receptors here all came from a human donor with breast cancer.

The J gene is TRBJ2-2, the V gene TRBV19, with D tentatively TRBD1 (6 bases). Germline loops: CDR1 LNHDA, CDR2 SQIVND (reference sequence). V lost 2 bases and J 0 bases, leaving 13 bases between the germline ends. This CDR3 is 17 amino acids long. CDR3 residues: CASSISPGHTNTGELFF. The CDR3 DNA sequence: TGTGCCAGTAGTATATCCCCGGGACACACGAACACCGGGGAGCTGTTTTTT.

This chain links TRBV11-1 with TRBJ1-3, with D tentatively TRBD1 (5 bases). Germline CDR1 SGHAT, CDR2 FQDESV (reference sequence). The CDR3 runs 14 residues. The V and J ends lost 5 bases and 1 base respectively, with 9 bases between them. This chain's CDR3 is CASSQGDSGNTIYF. CDR3 in DNA: TGTGCCAGCAGCCAAGGGGATTCTGGAAACACCATATATTTT.

The rearrangement uses TRBV5-1 and TRBJ1-3; D not certain. V lost 2 bases and J lost 2, with 11 bases in between. This CDR3 spans 15 amino acids. The germline gives CDR1 SGHRS, CDR2 YFSETQ. The CDR3 DNA reads as TGCGCCAGCAGCTTCTCGGACCCAGCTGGAAACACCATATATTTT. Translation: CASSFSDPAGNTIYF.

The chain couples TRBV5-1 to TRBJ1-4, with 8 bases fitting TRBD1. The CDR3 is made up of 16 amino acids. Germline lookup yields CDR1 SGHRS and CDR2 YFSETQ. V dropped 4 bases and J dropped 0; count of bases not matched to a gene: 5. The CDR3 sequence: CASSIGTGATNEKLFF. CDR3 nucleotide sequence: TGCGCCAGCAGCATCGGGACAGGCGCAACTAATGAAAAACTGTTTTTT. The complete variable domain, with remaining parts taken from reference TRBV5-1 and TRBJ1-4, reads KAGVTQTPRYLIKTRGQQVTLSCSPISGHRSVSWYQQTPGQGLQFLFEYFSETQRNKGNFPGRFSGRQFSNSRSEMNVSTLELGDSALYLCASSIGTGATNEKLFFGSGTQLSVL.

The chain joins TRBV19 to TRBJ1-5; a weak D match, TRBD1 (6 bases). CDR1 LNHDA and CDR2 SQIVND come from the germline V gene (reference sequence). Trimming cost V 5 bases and J 3 bases, with 14 bases left between them. The CDR3 is 15 amino acids. CDR3 in DNA: TGTGCCAGTAGTCAGCGACAGGAGATCAATCAGCCCCAGCATTTT. Translating it yields CASSQRQEINQPQHF.

The chain combines TRBV7-4 with TRBJ2-3; D is unresolved. Germline V lookup: CDR1 SGHVT, CDR2 SQSDAQ. The CDR3 has 13 amino acids. V lost 5 bases and J lost 3, with 9 bases in between. The CDR3 bases are TGTGCCAGCAGCGCCGACGGAACAGATACGCAGTATTTT. This codes for CASSADGTDTQYF.

The rearrangement links TRBV19 to TRBJ1-5; the match to TRBD1 covers 9 bases. V shed 7 bases, J shed 7 bases, and the junction held 8 bases outside the gene matches. This CDR3 is 14 amino acids long. Germline lookup yields CDR1 LNHDA and CDR2 SQIVND (reference sequence). This chain's CDR3 is CASNSGQGRQPQHF. The CDR3 DNA reads TGTGCCAGTAATTCGGGACAGGGACGGCAGCCCCAGCATTTT.

The chain uses TRBV19 and TRBJ2-3; D unclear. The length of the CDR3 is 14 residues. Trimming cost V 4 bases and J 3 bases, with 11 bases left between them. The germline V gene has CDR1 LNHDA and CDR2 SQIVND (reference sequence). In DNA, the CDR3 is TGTGCCAGTAGTAGGCAACACGTAACAGATACGCAGTATTTT. This gives the protein CASSRQHVTDTQYF.

This clone was seen more than once but under ten times. The chain recombines TRBV19 with TRBJ1-5, with D perhaps TRBD1 (5 bases). This CDR3 is built from 17 residues. Germline V gene lookup returns CDR1 LNHDA and CDR2 SQIVND (reference sequence). V was shortened by 5 bases and J by 1 base, with 18 bases between the two germline ends. CDR3 DNA sequence: TGTGCCAGTAGTCCAGTGGGCAGGGTGTTCAGCAATCAGCCCCAGCATTTT. Its translation is CASSPVGRVFSNQPQHF.

The rearrangement links TRBV5-1 to TRBJ2-5; tentative D call: TRBD1 (5 bases). With 6 bases removed from V and 3 bases from J, the gap between germline ends came to 21 bases. The CDR3 extends over 16 amino acids. Germline CDR1 reads SGHRS; CDR2 reads YFSETQ. CDR3 coding DNA: TGCGCCAGCACCGTAGGGGCAGGGCGATTTGAAGAGACCCAGTACTTC. It codes for CASTVGAGRFEETQYF. Filled out from reference TRBV5-1 and TRBJ2-5, the complete variable domain reads KAGVTQTPRYLIKTRGQQVTLSCSPISGHRSVSWYQQTPGQGLQFLFEYFSETQRNKGNFPGRFSGRQFSNSRSEMNVSTLELGDSALYLCASTVGAGRFEETQYFGPGTRLLVL.

The chain couples TRBV10-2 to TRBJ2-1; TRBD1 agrees at 7 bases. Germline V gene sequence: CDR1 WSHSY, CDR2 SAAADI. CDR3 length: 15 amino acids. V lost 1 base to trimming and J lost 6 bases; unmatched junction nucleotides: 6. Written as DNA, the CDR3 is TGCGCCAGCAGTGAGTATAGGAACAGGGGCAATGAGCAGTTCTTC. Its translation: CASSEYRNRGNEQFF.

This clone appeared once. This chain links TRBV6-8 with TRBJ2-5, with TRBD1 matching over 7 bases. Germline CDR1 reads MNHGY; CDR2 reads SAAAGT. This CDR3 is 13 amino acids long. Unmatched junction bases numbered 6, after V lost 6 bases and J lost 5 bases. CDR3 nucleotide sequence: TGTGCCAGCAGAGCTGGACAGGCGGAGACCCAGTACTTC. This translates into CASRAGQAETQYF.

This chain connects TRBV10-2 to TRBJ1-3; the D is unclear. With 2 bases removed from V and 0 bases from J, the gap between germline ends came to 8 bases. The CDR3 consists of 15 residues. CDR1 and CDR2 (germline): WSHSY, SAAADI. The CDR3 loop reads CASSERESSGNTIYF. CDR3 DNA sequence: TGCGCCAGCAGTGAGAGGGAAAGCTCTGGAAACACCATATATTTT.

The rearrangement uses TRBV12-5 and TRBJ2-7, with TRBD2 matching 8 bases. The CDR3 loop spans 13 amino acids. Germline CDR1 reads LGHNT; CDR2 reads FRNRAP. The CDR3 region has the DNA TGTGCCGGACGGACTAGCCCTTCGGGAGAGCAGTACTTC. Translation gives CAGRTSPSGEQYF.